This TCR delta chain was sequenced during a study of γδ T cells in repeated Plasmodium falciparum infection. Study details: Samples were taken at baseline, before some infections, and 21 days after each.

The CDR3 has 16 residues. The germline V gene has CDR1 TSWWSYY and CDR2 QGS. With regard to this clone: TCRdb lists the protein of a much larger clone for this DNA, which differs at residue 3, so this is likely a read error; the protein given here is translated from the DNA itself.

TCRdb re-identified clones in the multiplex PCR reads via CATT. The data hold under 50,000 delta-chain clones, with about 1.5% observed a single time. Gammadelta T cells were flow-sorted from PBMC into Vgamma9/Vdelta2+ and Vdelta2-negative populations for bulk analysis. Material: gamma-delta T cells from blood. The chain is built from TRDV1 and TRDJ1; 7 bases match TRDD3. Matching the DNA to germline supplied the J gene, which TCRdb does not give. The origin of this receptor is a pool of human donors (malaria-infected and uninfected, not separated). The CDR3 DNA is TGTGCTCCTGGGGAAGCCCGGCTGGGGGACACCGATAAACTCATCTTT. Amino acid sequence: CAPGEARLGDTDKLIF.